This T cell receptor (beta chain) was recorded in a study of Ad26.COV2.S vaccination and SARS-CoV-2 variants. This clone has only a few counts. Antigen specificity is unknown. Treatment given: 15 to 20 received Ad26.COV2.S at low or high dose, single or two shots; about 5 received placebo; per-sample allocation not given. After the first vaccine or placebo injection, samples were drawn on day 63. General observations from the study: People who got the vaccine had more spike-specific TCR breadth than people who got placebo.

Using immunoSEQ multiplex PCR, the repertoire was profiled, and TCRdb retains in-frame clones only, with some absent. The sample carries roughly 380,000 clones, around 83% recorded once. Trimming removed 4 bases from V and 5 bases from J, with 17 bases in between. Germline loops: CDR1 SGHVS, CDR2 FNYEAQ. This CDR3 has 16 residues. The sequence came from a person between 18 and 59 years old who received the Ad26.COV2.S COVID-19 vaccine or a placebo. The V gene is TRBV7-6, the J gene TRBJ2-2; D is undetermined. Sequences were derived from peripheral blood, sampled in a trial of Ad26.COV2.S vaccine versus placebo. The CDR3 loop reads CASSSIPKVGTGELFF. The CDR3 coding sequence is TGTGCCAGCAGCTCAATCCCCAAGGTGGGGACCGGGGAGCTGTTTTTT.